The source of this T cell receptor (beta chain) is a study of regulatory T cells in long-lasting Graves disease. Notes on the study in general: Persistent Graves' patients showed less TCR diversity than newly diagnosed ones.

To make TCR beta libraries, researchers used iRepertoire HTBI primers and Arm-PCR of CDR3 regions. TCRdb re-analysed the multiplex PCR reads in MiXCR, keeping a single row per CDR3 protein. Of some 440,000 distinct CDR3 sequences detected, around 21% appear once; the ten largest clones hold roughly 8%. This clonotype was detected a few times. Its antigen is still unknown. Specified time point: persistent/refractory GD, antithyroid drugs over 5 years with positive TRAb. The TCR library was made from RNA that had been extracted from PBMCs in TRIzol. V lost 5 bases, J lost 2 bases, and 12 bases lay in between. The CDR3 extends over 14 amino acids. Germline lookup yields CDR1 MNHEY and CDR2 SMNVEV (reference sequence).

This sequence joins TRBV27 and TRBJ2-5; D not certain. This TCR derives from a female donor with Graves disease. The input for sequencing was peripheral blood mononuclear cells (PBMCs), taken when the disease was refractory, from a patient treated with antithyroid drugs. The DNA of the CDR3 is TGTGCCAGCAGTCCCTTTCTGGGTCAAGAGACCCAGTACTTC. It is translated as CASSPFLGQETQYF.